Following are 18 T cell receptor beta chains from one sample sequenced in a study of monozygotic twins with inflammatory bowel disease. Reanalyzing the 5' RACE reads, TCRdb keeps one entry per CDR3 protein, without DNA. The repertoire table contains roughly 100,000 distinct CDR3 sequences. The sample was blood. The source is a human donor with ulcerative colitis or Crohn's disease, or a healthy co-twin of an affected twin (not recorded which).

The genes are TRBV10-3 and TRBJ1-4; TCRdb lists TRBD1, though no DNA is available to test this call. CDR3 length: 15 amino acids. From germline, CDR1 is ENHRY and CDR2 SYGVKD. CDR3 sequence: CAIKQGELPNEKLFF.

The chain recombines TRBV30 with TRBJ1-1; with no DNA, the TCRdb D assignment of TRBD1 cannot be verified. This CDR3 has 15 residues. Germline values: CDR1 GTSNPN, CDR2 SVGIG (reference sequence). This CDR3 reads CAWSVLTGWNTEAFF.

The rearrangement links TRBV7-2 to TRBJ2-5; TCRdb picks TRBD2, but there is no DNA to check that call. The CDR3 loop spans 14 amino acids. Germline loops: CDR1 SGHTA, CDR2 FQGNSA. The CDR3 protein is CASSLTSGGETQYF.

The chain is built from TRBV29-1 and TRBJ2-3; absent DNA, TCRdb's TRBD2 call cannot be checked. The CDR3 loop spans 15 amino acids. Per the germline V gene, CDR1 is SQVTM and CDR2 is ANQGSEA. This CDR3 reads CSVDGLAGVADTQYF.

The CDR3 loop reads CASSATSGSADTQYF. The chain recombines TRBV5-1 with TRBJ2-3; without DNA, the TCRdb call of TRBD2 cannot be checked. The CDR3 loop spans 15 amino acids. CDR1 and CDR2 from the germline V gene are SGHRS and YFSETQ.

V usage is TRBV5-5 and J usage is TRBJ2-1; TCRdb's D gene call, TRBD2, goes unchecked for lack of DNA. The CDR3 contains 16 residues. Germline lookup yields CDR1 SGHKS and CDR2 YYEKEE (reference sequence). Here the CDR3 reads CASSTRTSGGNNEQFF.

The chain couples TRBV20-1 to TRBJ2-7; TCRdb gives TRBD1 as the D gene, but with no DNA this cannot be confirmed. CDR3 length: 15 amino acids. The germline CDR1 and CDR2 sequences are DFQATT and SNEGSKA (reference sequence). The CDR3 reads CSARAGGTGAYEQYF.

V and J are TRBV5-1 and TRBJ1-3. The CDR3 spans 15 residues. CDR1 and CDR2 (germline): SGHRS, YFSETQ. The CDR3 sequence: CASSPNRDLGNTIYF.

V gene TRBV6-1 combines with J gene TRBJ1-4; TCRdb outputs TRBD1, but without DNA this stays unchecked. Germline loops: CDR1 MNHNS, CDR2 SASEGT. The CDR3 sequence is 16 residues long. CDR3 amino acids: CASSRSSGTGGEKLFF.

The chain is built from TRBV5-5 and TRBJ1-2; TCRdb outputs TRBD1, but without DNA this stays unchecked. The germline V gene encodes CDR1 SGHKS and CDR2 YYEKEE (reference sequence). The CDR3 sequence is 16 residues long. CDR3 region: CASSLCEGGSCYGYTF. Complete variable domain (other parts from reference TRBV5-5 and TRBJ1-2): DAGVTQSPTHLIKTRGQQVTLRCSPISGHKSVSWYQQVLGQGPQFIFQYYEKEERGRGNFPDRFSARQFPNYSSELNVNALLLGDSALYLCASSLCEGGSCYGYTFGSGTRLTVV.

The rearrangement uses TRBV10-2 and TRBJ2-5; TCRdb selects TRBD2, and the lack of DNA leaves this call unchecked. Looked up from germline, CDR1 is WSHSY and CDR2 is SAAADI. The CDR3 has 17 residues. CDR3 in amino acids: CASSEGALAGVRQTQYF.

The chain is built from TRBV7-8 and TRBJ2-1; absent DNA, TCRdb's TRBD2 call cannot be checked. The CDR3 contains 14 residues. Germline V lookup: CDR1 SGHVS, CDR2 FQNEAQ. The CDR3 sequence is CASSLISGRDEQFF.

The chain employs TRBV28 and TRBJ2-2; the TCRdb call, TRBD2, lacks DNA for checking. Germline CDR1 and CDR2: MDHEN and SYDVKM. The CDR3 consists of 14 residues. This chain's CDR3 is CASRGLAGAGELFF.

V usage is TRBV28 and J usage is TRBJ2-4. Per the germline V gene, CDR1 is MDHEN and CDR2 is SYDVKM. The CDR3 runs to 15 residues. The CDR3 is CASSQTTVAKNIQYF.

Here the CDR3 reads CLGLTNEKLFF. The chain combines TRBV30 with TRBJ1-4; TCRdb designates TRBD1, a call that cannot be tested without DNA. There are 11 residues in the CDR3. Germline lookup yields CDR1 GTSNPN and CDR2 SVGIG (reference sequence).

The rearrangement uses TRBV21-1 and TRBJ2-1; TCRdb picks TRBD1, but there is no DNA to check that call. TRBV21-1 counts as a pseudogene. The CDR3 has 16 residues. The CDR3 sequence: CASILKRGPRNNEQFF.

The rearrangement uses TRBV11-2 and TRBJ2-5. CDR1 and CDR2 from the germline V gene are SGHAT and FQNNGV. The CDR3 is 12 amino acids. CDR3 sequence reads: CASSLEFETQYF.

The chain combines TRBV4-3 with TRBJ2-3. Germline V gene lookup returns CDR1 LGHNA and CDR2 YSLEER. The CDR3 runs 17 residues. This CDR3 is CASSQNSGSRSTDTQYF.